This T cell receptor (beta chain) comes out of a study of blood T cell repertoires in COVID-19. Per germline, CDR1 SNHLY and CDR2 FYNNEI. V shed 6 bases and J shed 7 bases, with 7 bases lying between them. CDR3 size: 12 residues. Original processing notes: Amplification from reference gene primers served as the basis for estimated nucleated cell counts. TCRdb's table, derived via immunoSEQ multiplex PCR, lists solely in-frame clones and lacks some. The D gene and trimming were derived from the DNA, and the V and J assignments and clone size from that table. The sample shows around 160,000 clones, about 89% of them seen only once. This clone was counted a few times.

The J gene is TRBJ1-6, the V gene TRBV2; D not resolved. Sample: peripheral blood. The TCR sequence derives from a man older than 75 with acute or convalescent COVID-19. The CDR3 loop is CASRERNSPLHF. The CDR3 coding sequence is TGTGCCAGCAGGGAGAGAAATTCACCCCTCCACTTT.